This TCR beta chain was identified in a study of radiation and T cells in renal cell carcinoma. On the study more broadly: Nephrectomy followed 15 Gy stereotactic body radiation by 4 weeks.

Time point described: baseline pretreatment blood. Stated treatment: 15 Gy SBRT to primary tumor, nephrectomy 4 weeks later. Radiation-treated patients gave blood at baseline, week 2 and week 4. Clear cell pathology was present in this patient's renal cell carcinoma. This clone was seen a single time. What it binds is unknown. Sequencing used immunoSEQ multiplex PCR; TCRdb keeps in-frame clones, though not all of them. The sample holds 130,000 or so clones, about 88% seen once. Overall study results and limits: In blood, top tumor clones expanded by 2 weeks, shrinking by 4.

This material consisted of blood, taken from a patient whose treatment included radiotherapy and nephrectomy. The clonotype originates from a woman in her forties or fifties with renal cell carcinoma.

The CDR3 loop reads CASSERGSNTEAFF. In nucleotides, the CDR3 is TGTGCCAGCAGTGAACGGGGGTCGAACACTGAAGCTTTCTTT. V gene TRBV25-1 combines with J gene TRBJ1-1, with D maybe TRBD1 (5 bases). V was clipped by 2 bases and J by 1 base, with 8 bases between them. This CDR3 contains 14 residues. Germline V gives CDR1 MGHDK, CDR2 SYGVNS. Full variable domain (remainder filled in from reference TRBV25-1 and TRBJ1-1): EADIYQTPRYLVIGTGKKITLECSQTMGHDKMYWYQQDPGMELHLIHYSYGVNSTEKGDLSSESTVSRIRTEHFPLTLESARPSHTSQYLCASSERGSNTEAFFGQGTRLTVV.